The rows below give T cell receptor beta chains drawn from one sample of a study of blood T cell repertoires in COVID-19. TCRdb keeps only in-frame clones here, not all; method: immunoSEQ multiplex PCR. The sample carries roughly 500,000 clones, roughly 89% recorded once. The source material was peripheral blood. The source of these receptors is a young man with COVID-19, enrolled during active disease. Both conserved end residues are part of each CDR3. D genes are given only for firm matches. For some rows the clone size is stated as once, few or many, or as a class when expanded; others skip it.

J	V	D	size	CDR3	DNA
TRBJ1-2	TRBV28	TRBD1	.	CASSYSPRTGSGYGYTF	TGTGCCAGCAGTTACAGCCCGCGGACAGGGTCGGGCTATGGCTACACCTTC
TRBJ2-5	TRBV30	.	once	CAWSVPGGEETQYF	TGTGCCTGGAGTGTTCCGGGCGGGGAAGAGACCCAGTACTTC
TRBJ1-4	TRBV7-9	.	.	CASSSRGEKLFF	TGTGCCAGCAGCTCCCGAGGGGAAAAACTGTTTTTT
TRBJ1-5	TRBV6-1	.	.	CASSELPTQPQHF	TGTGCCAGCAGTGAACTCCCTACTCAGCCCCAGCATTTT
TRBJ2-1	TRBV4-2	TRBD2	.	CASSQTSGGANLVYEQFF	TGTGCCAGCAGCCAGACTAGCGGGGGGGCTAACCTGGTCTATGAGCAGTTCTTC
TRBJ2-7	TRBV27	.	.	CASSSNSGEQYF	TGTGCCAGCAGTTCGAACAGTGGCGAGCAGTACTTC
TRBJ2-3	TRBV7-9	TRBD2	.	CASSMGLAVTDTQYF	TGTGCCAGCAGTATGGGACTAGCGGTAACAGATACGCAGTATTTT
TRBJ1-6	TRBV15	.	few	CATSRVRGGAYNSPLHF	TGTGCCACCAGCAGAGTCAGGGGAGGGGCCTATAATTCACCCCTCCACTTT
TRBJ2-3	TRBV24-1	TRBD1	.	CATSAGQGTGDTQYF	TGTGCCACCAGTGCGGGACAGGGGACGGGAGATACGCAGTATTTT
TRBJ2-7	TRBV7-8	.	.	CASSARSAYEQYF	TGTGCCAGCAGCGCCAGGTCAGCCTACGAGCAGTACTTC
TRBJ2-2	TRBV25-1	.	.	CAIQGTAGELFF	TGTGCCATTCAGGGTACCGCCGGGGAGCTGTTTTTT
TRBJ1-6	TRBV24-1	.	.	CATSASNTFSYNSPLHF	TGTGCCACCAGTGCGTCCAACACCTTCTCCTATAATTCACCCCTCCACTTT
TRBJ2-1	TRBV5-4	.	.	CASSGRGREVNEQFF	TGTGCCAGCAGCGGTCGGGGTAGAGAGGTTAATGAGCAGTTCTTC
TRBJ2-1	TRBV9	TRBD2	.	CASSAQGGTIAGEQFF	TGTGCCAGCAGCGCCCAAGGCGGGACTATAGCCGGTGAGCAGTTCTTC
TRBJ2-7	TRBV3-1/TRBV3-2	.	.	CASSQNEGSYEQYF	TGTGCCAGCAGCCAAAACGAGGGTTCCTACGAGCAGTACTTC
TRBJ1-2	TRBV6-5	.	.	CASSYSSGGEVGYTF	TGTGCCAGCAGTTACTCGTCAGGAGGAGAAGTAGGCTACACCTTC
TRBJ2-7	TRBV3-1/TRBV3-2	.	.	CASSQDHRVYEQYF	TGTGCCAGCAGCCAAGATCACAGAGTCTACGAGCAGTACTTC
TRBJ2-3	TRBV2	TRBD2	.	CARASGRKRDTQYF	TGTGCCAGGGCTAGCGGGAGGAAACGAGATACGCAGTATTTT
TRBJ2-1	TRBV5-4	.	.	CASSSTRSSYNEQFF	TGTGCCAGCAGCTCAACTAGGTCCTCCTACAATGAGCAGTTCTTC
TRBJ2-7	TRBV4-1	TRBD1	.	CASSQLPTGDYEQYF	TGCGCCAGCAGCCAACTCCCGACAGGGGACTACGAGCAGTACTTC
TRBJ1-6	TRBV4-2	.	.	CASSQVGGVRGSSPLHF	TGTGCCAGCAGCCAAGTCGGGGGTGTCAGAGGCAGTTCACCCCTCCACTTT
TRBJ2-7	TRBV27	TRBD1	.	CASSPLDRGFNEQYF	TGTGCCAGCAGTCCCTTGGACAGGGGATTCAACGAGCAGTACTTC
TRBJ2-4	TRBV5-1	TRBD1	.	CASSLGDRVNIQYF	TGCGCCAGCAGCTTGGGGGACAGGGTGAACATTCAGTACTTC
TRBJ2-7	TRBV7-9	TRBD2	.	CASSLFQGTSYEQYF	TGTGCCAGCAGCTTATTCCAAGGGACTAGCTACGAGCAGTACTTC
TRBJ2-1	TRBV7-9	.	.	CASSLDGPRGSYNEQFF	TGTGCCAGCAGCTTAGATGGGCCCAGGGGCTCCTACAATGAGCAGTTCTTC
TRBJ2-5	TRBV5-4	.	.	CASSSDRAGEETQYF	TGTGCCAGCAGCTCCGATAGGGCAGGGGAAGAGACCCAGTACTTC
TRBJ2-7	TRBV5-4	.	.	CASSPRSGYEQYF	TGTGCCAGCAGCCCACGGTCAGGCTACGAGCAGTACTTC
TRBJ2-7	TRBV5-1	.	once	CASSPRAGSSYEQYF	TGCGCCAGCAGCCCCAGGGCGGGAAGCTCCTACGAGCAGTACTTC
TRBJ1-6	TRBV6-6	TRBD1	.	CASSYHRDRADSPLHF	TGTGCCAGCAGTTACCACCGGGACAGGGCTGATTCACCCCTCCACTTT
TRBJ1-4	TRBV2	TRBD1	.	CASSPGTGGEKLFF	TGTGCCAGCAGCCCCGGGACAGGGGGTGAAAAACTGTTTTTT
TRBJ2-3	TRBV6-2/TRBV6-3	TRBD2	once	CASSSLAGGHADTQYF	TGTGCCAGCAGTTCCTTAGCGGGGGGGCATGCAGATACGCAGTATTTT
TRBJ1-2	TRBV27	.	.	CASFSYRDYGYTF	TGTGCCAGCTTTTCCTACAGGGACTATGGCTACACCTTC
TRBJ2-7	TRBV5-5	TRBD2	.	CASSWGGDGSYEQYF	TGTGCCAGCAGCTGGGGGGGAGACGGTAGTTACGAGCAGTACTTC
TRBJ2-1	TRBV7-9	TRBD2	.	CASSPARSGRSGSYNEQFF	TGTGCCAGCAGCCCCGCTCGTAGCGGGAGAAGTGGCTCCTACAATGAGCAGTTCTTC
TRBJ1-2	TRBV3-1/TRBV3-2	TRBD1	.	CASSQDSGQVVYGYTF	TGTGCCAGCAGCCAAGATTCGGGACAGGTCGTCTATGGCTACACCTTC
TRBJ2-2	TRBV29-1	TRBD2	.	CSVVIAGVGELFF	TGCAGCGTTGTGATAGCGGGGGTCGGGGAGCTGTTTTTT
TRBJ2-5	TRBV11-2	.	.	CASSFRGRGETQYF	TGTGCCAGCAGCTTCAGGGGGCGGGGGGAGACCCAGTACTTC
TRBJ1-4	TRBV18	.	.	CASSLSSATNEKLFF	TGTGCCAGCTCACTATCCTCTGCAACTAATGAAAAACTGTTTTTT
TRBJ2-7	TRBV27	TRBD2	.	CASSPRGGGFYEQYF	TGTGCCAGCAGTCCCCGGGGCGGGGGGTTCTACGAGCAGTACTTC
TRBJ2-3	TRBV5-4	TRBD1	.	CASTLGGPTSTDTQYF	TGTGCCAGCACCCTAGGGGGCCCTACTAGCACAGATACGCAGTATTTT
TRBJ2-5	TRBV4-1	TRBD2	once	CASSQEFSGGQETQYF	TGCGCCAGCAGCCAAGAGTTCAGCGGGGGACAAGAGACCCAGTACTTC
TRBJ2-3	TRBV24-1	.	.	CATSEPPTGLRGTDTQYF	TGTGCCACCAGTGAACCACCCACAGGGCTGAGGGGCACAGATACGCAGTATTTT
TRBJ1-1	TRBV5-6	.	once	CASSLDRLNTEAFF	TGTGCCAGCAGCTTGGACAGGTTGAACACTGAAGCTTTCTTT
TRBJ1-1	TRBV3-1/TRBV3-2	.	.	CASSQDRGTEAFF	TGTGCCAGCAGCCAAGATCGGGGCACTGAAGCTTTCTTT
TRBJ2-7	TRBV30	.	.	CAWSLTPTSYEQYF	TGTGCCTGGAGTCTAACTCCGACATCCTACGAGCAGTACTTC
TRBJ2-2	TRBV9	TRBD2	few	CASSFRTSGASGELFF	TGTGCCAGCAGCTTCCGGACTAGCGGGGCTTCCGGGGAGCTGTTTTTT
TRBJ1-2	TRBV20-1	TRBD1	.	CSASLGQGSRGYTF	TGCAGTGCTAGTCTGGGACAGGGATCGCGCGGCTACACCTTC
TRBJ1-5	TRBV15	.	.	CATSRQGLVSNQPQHF	TGTGCCACCAGCAGACAGGGGCTCGTTAGCAATCAGCCCCAGCATTTT
TRBJ2-1	TRBV20-1	.	few	CSASPRVNYNEQFF	TGCAGTGCTAGTCCCAGGGTTAATTACAATGAGCAGTTCTTC
TRBJ2-3	TRBV9	TRBD1	.	CASSVVGTDTDTQYF	TGTGCCAGCAGCGTAGTAGGGACAGACACAGATACGCAGTATTTT
TRBJ2-5	TRBV5-4	.	.	CASSLRGDETQYF	TGTGCCAGCAGCTTGAGGGGTGACGAGACCCAGTACTTC
TRBJ2-7	TRBV7-9	TRBD1	few	CASRTGGSGEQYF	TGTGCCAGCCGGACAGGGGGCTCGGGGGAGCAGTACTTC